Listed below are T cell receptor beta chains from one sample, sequenced in a study of blood T cell repertoires in COVID-19. Assay: immunoSEQ multiplex PCR; the TCRdb copy retains only in-frame clones and omits some. The sample shows 25,000 to 35,000 clones, approximately 85% of them seen only once. The sequencing sample was made of peripheral blood. Receptors originate from a human donor in a cohort sampled during active COVID-19. Each CDR3 is given with its conserved first and last residue. D genes are given only for firm matches. Part of the rows lack a size; the others show once, few, many or a class for expanded clones.

J gene	D gene	V gene	clone size	CDR3 protein	CDR3 DNA
TRBJ2-7	-	TRBV6-5	-	CAVSWTVFYEQYF	TGTGCCGTATCATGGACAGTCTTCTACGAGCAGTACTTC
TRBJ2-2	-	TRBV12-3/TRBV12-4	-	CASSSGEGRELFF	TGTGCCAGCAGTTCAGGGGAGGGACGGGAGCTGTTTTTT
TRBJ2-5	-	TRBV2	-	CASSAAGLQAAQYF	TGTGCCAGCAGTGCTGCTGGACTTCAAGCGGCCCAGTACTTC
TRBJ1-1	-	TRBV6-4	-	CASSSRGGWNTEAFF	TGTGCCAGCAGTAGCAGGGGAGGGTGGAACACTGAAGCTTTCTTT
TRBJ2-5	TRBD2	TRBV2	-	CASSRAGGRETQYF	TGTGCCAGCAGTCGAGCGGGGGGCCGGGAGACCCAGTACTTC
TRBJ2-1	-	TRBV9	-	CASSVGPGSGSYNEQFF	TGTGCCAGCAGCGTAGGTCCGGGATCGGGCTCCTACAATGAGCAGTTCTTC
TRBJ2-7	TRBD1	TRBV2	-	CASSSGTGYGQYF	TGTGCCAGCAGCTCCGGGACAGGGTACGGGCAGTACTTC
TRBJ2-1	-	TRBV10-3	once	CASGGQNDFNEQFF	TGTGCCTCCGGCGGACAAAATGACTTCAATGAGCAGTTCTTC
TRBJ1-1	TRBD1	TRBV28	-	CASREPGQENTEAFF	TGTGCCAGCAGGGAACCGGGACAGGAAAACACTGAAGCTTTCTTT
TRBJ2-4	TRBD2	TRBV6-5	-	CASSTGLAGKNIQYF	TGTGCCAGCAGTACGGGACTAGCTGGCAAAAACATTCAGTACTTC
TRBJ2-3	-	TRBV7-9	few	CASSLPLNSWVADTQYF	TGTGCCAGCAGCTTACCATTGAATAGCTGGGTGGCAGATACGCAGTATTTT
TRBJ2-7	TRBD1	TRBV11-2	-	CASSSGLTGSYEQYF	TGTGCCAGCAGCTCGGGTCTGACAGGGTCCTACGAGCAGTACTTC
TRBJ2-7	TRBD1	TRBV4-2	-	CASSQDHEGAYEQYF	TGTGCCAGCAGCCAAGATCATGAGGGGGCTTACGAGCAGTACTTC
TRBJ1-1	-	TRBV2	-	CASSPPGSYTEAFF	TGTGCCAGCAGTCCTCCAGGTTCGTACACTGAAGCTTTCTTT
TRBJ2-3	TRBD1	TRBV30	-	CAWSAGTGSTDTQYF	TGTGCCTGGAGTGCCGGGACAGGAAGCACAGATACGCAGTATTTT
TRBJ2-3	TRBD1	TRBV5-1	-	CASSFSPGTGTDTQYF	TGCGCCAGCAGCTTCTCTCCAGGGACAGGGACAGATACGCAGTATTTT
TRBJ2-7	-	TRBV5-1	-	CASSLATQGSYYEQYF	TGCGCCAGCAGCTTGGCCACGCAGGGGTCCTACTACGAGCAGTACTTC
TRBJ2-1	TRBD1	TRBV10-3	-	CAISGEGAGEQFF	TGTGCCATCAGTGGTGAGGGGGCAGGTGAGCAGTTCTTC
TRBJ1-1	-	TRBV9	-	CASSLQQGTEAFF	TGTGCCAGCAGCCTCCAACAGGGCACTGAAGCTTTCTTT
TRBJ1-2	-	TRBV4-1	-	CASSLDPTSDMGYTF	TGCGCCAGCAGCCTTGACCCTACGTCGGACATGGGCTACACCTTC
TRBJ2-5	-	TRBV4-2	-	CASSLVLRETQYF	TGTGCCAGCAGCCTAGTTCTCAGGGAGACCCAGTACTTC
TRBJ2-2	TRBD1	TRBV29-1	-	CSVLQDRVDGELFF	TGCAGCGTCCTACAGGACAGGGTGGACGGGGAGCTGTTTTTT
TRBJ2-7	TRBD2	TRBV29-1	-	CSVGVAGDEQYF	TGCAGCGTTGGTGTAGCGGGAGACGAGCAGTACTTC
TRBJ1-6	-	TRBV3-1/TRBV3-2	few	CASSQVGATNSPLHF	TGTGCCAGCAGCCAAGTAGGGGCAACTAATTCACCCCTCCACTTT
TRBJ1-1	-	TRBV5-1	-	CASSLAFGGDTEAFF	TGCGCCAGCAGCTTGGCATTCGGGGGGGACACTGAAGCTTTCTTT
TRBJ2-7	-	TRBV5-1	-	CASSLGPTGPEGEQYF	TGCGCCAGCAGCTTAGGCCCCACCGGGCCCGAGGGCGAGCAGTACTTC
TRBJ2-3	TRBD2	TRBV4-2	-	CASSHEAGLGTDTQYF	TGTGCCAGCAGCCATGAAGCGGGATTGGGCACAGATACGCAGTATTTT
TRBJ2-3	-	TRBV11-3	-	CASSLSRTDTQYF	TGTGCCAGCAGCTTAAGTAGAACAGATACGCAGTATTTT
TRBJ1-1	-	TRBV28	-	CATSTYGGQAFF	TGTGCCACCTCCACGTACGGGGGGCAGGCTTTCTTT
TRBJ2-7	-	TRBV5-1	-	CASRQQGPGEQYF	TGCGCCAGCAGGCAACAGGGACCTGGGGAGCAGTACTTC
TRBJ1-1	TRBD1	TRBV10-2	few	CASGGQGRLTEAFF	TGCGCCAGTGGAGGACAGGGGCGCCTAACTGAAGCTTTCTTT
TRBJ2-3	-	TRBV27	-	CASSLGRRSTDTQYF	TGTGCCAGCAGTTTGGGGAGGCGGAGCACAGATACGCAGTATTTT
TRBJ1-1	-	TRBV2	-	CASSPPGHQNTEAFF	TGTGCCAGCAGCCCCCCGGGACACCAGAACACTGAAGCTTTCTTT
TRBJ1-5	-	TRBV3-1/TRBV3-2	-	CASSRGLINQPQHF	TGTGCCAGCAGCCGAGGACTGATCAATCAGCCCCAGCATTTT
TRBJ2-2	TRBD2	TRBV19	few	CASSSLGREHGELFF	TGTGCCAGTAGCTCCCTCGGGAGGGAACACGGGGAGCTGTTTTTT
TRBJ1-6	TRBD1	TRBV30	once	CAWSLTGRRSPLHF	TGTGCCTGGAGCTTGACAGGGCGAAGATCACCCCTCCACTTT
TRBJ1-6	TRBD1	TRBV6-5	-	CASSYSTGGNSPLHF	TGTGCCAGCAGTTACTCGACAGGGGGTAATTCACCCCTCCACTTT
TRBJ1-6	TRBD1	TRBV4-1	-	CASSQETGVWSPLHF	TGCGCCAGCAGCCAAGAAACAGGGGTCTGGTCACCCCTCCACTTT
TRBJ1-1	-	TRBV20-1	few	CSGEENTEAFF	TGCAGTGGTGAGGAGAACACTGAAGCTTTCTTT
TRBJ2-5	TRBD2	TRBV3-1/TRBV3-2	few	CASQAGLTETQYF	TGTGCCAGTCAAGCGGGACTAACGGAGACCCAGTACTTC
TRBJ1-2	TRBD1	TRBV6-5	-	CASSYSGTGTNGYTF	TGTGCCAGCAGTTACTCTGGGACAGGCACTAATGGCTACACCTTC
TRBJ2-1	TRBD2	TRBV11-2	-	CASSLVAGPYNEQFF	TGTGCCAGCAGCTTAGTAGCGGGTCCCTACAATGAGCAGTTCTTC
TRBJ2-7	-	TRBV9	-	CASSEGGGSSYEQYF	TGTGCCAGCAGCGAAGGGGGAGGGAGCTCCTACGAGCAGTACTTC
TRBJ2-7	-	TRBV29-1	-	CSALTGTKLSEQYF	TGCAGCGCCCTAACCGGGACAAAGCTTTCCGAGCAGTACTTC
TRBJ1-1	-	TRBV6-1	-	CASSEARGYTEAFF	TGTGCCAGCAGTGAAGCAAGGGGGTACACTGAAGCTTTCTTT
TRBJ2-7	-	TRBV10-1	-	CASSETGSPYEQYF	TGCGCCAGCAGTGAGACAGGGAGCCCCTACGAGCAGTACTTC
TRBJ2-6	TRBD2	TRBV6-6	-	CASSYGRVSGANVLTF	TGTGCCAGCAGTTACGGGAGGGTCTCTGGGGCCAACGTCCTGACTTTC
TRBJ2-7	TRBD2	TRBV20-1	-	CSASGGGYEQYF	TGCAGTGCTAGTGGGGGGGGTTACGAGCAGTACTTC
TRBJ1-1	-	TRBV5-5	-	CASSVQGDTEAFF	TGTGCCAGCAGTGTACAGGGAGACACTGAAGCTTTCTTT
TRBJ2-1	-	TRBV27	-	CASSSSHPLYNEQFF	TGTGCCAGCAGTTCCTCACACCCCCTCTACAATGAGCAGTTCTTC